The rows below give T cell receptor beta chains drawn from one sample of a study of spatial heterogeneity in lung cancer. TCRdb re-called the 5' RACE reads through MiXCR, storing one row per CDR3 protein. The sample comprises more than 50,000 distinct CDR3 sequences, over 5.5% of which are singletons, and roughly 2.7% rests with the top ten. The sequencing here drew on PBMCs, taken at surgery. The receptors derive from a female donor with early-stage non-small cell lung cancer. Both conserved end residues are part of each CDR3. D genes are given only for firm matches. Size values are once, few and many counts, or a class for expanded clones, and some rows have none.

abundance	d_gene	v_gene	j_gene	CDR3aa	CDR3nt
-	TRBD2	TRBV2	TRBJ2-3	CASSLGLAGHTDTQYF	TGTGCCAGCAGTTTGGGACTAGCGGGTCACACAGATACGCAGTATTTT
many	-	TRBV29-1	TRBJ2-2	CSVLAGELFF	TGCAGCGTTCTGGCCGGGGAGCTGTTTTTT
many	-	TRBV7-3	TRBJ2-1	CASSFSASAGNEQFF	TGTGCCAGCAGCTTCAGCGCCTCGGCCGGCAATGAGCAGTTCTTC
-	-	TRBV3-1	TRBJ2-1	CASSQAGSEQFF	TGTGCCAGCAGCCAAGCAGGGAGTGAGCAGTTCTTC
many	-	TRBV28	TRBJ2-1	CASNRGVGLIDEQFF	TGTGCCAGCAACCGCGGGGTGGGCCTAATTGATGAGCAGTTCTTC
many	-	TRBV4-1	TRBJ2-4	CASSQLLLSAKNIQYF	TGCGCCAGCAGCCAACTTCTCCTAAGTGCCAAAAACATTCAGTACTTC
many	-	TRBV29-1	TRBJ2-3	CSVEESTDTQYF	TGCAGCGTTGAAGAAAGCACAGATACGCAGTATTTT
many	-	TRBV9	TRBJ2-5	CASSVAAQDLQETQYF	TGTGCCAGCAGCGTAGCCGCTCAGGACCTACAAGAGACCCAGTACTTC
many	TRBD2	TRBV4-1	TRBJ2-1	CASSPAGGYNEQFF	TGCGCCAGCAGCCCAGCGGGGGGCTACAATGAGCAGTTCTTC
many	TRBD1	TRBV3-1	TRBJ2-5	CASSQAYRGGLGETQYF	TGTGCCAGCAGCCAAGCCTATAGAGGGGGCTTGGGAGAGACCCAGTACTTC
many	-	TRBV5-6	TRBJ1-2	CASSLVGNGGYTF	TGTGCCAGCAGCTTGGTAGGGAATGGTGGCTACACCTTC
many	-	TRBV7-6	TRBJ2-3	CASSLLMSSRDTQYF	TGTGCCAGCAGCTTACTCATGTCCAGCAGAGATACGCAGTATTTT
many	-	TRBV28	TRBJ2-1	CASSSGPKEQFF	TGTGCCAGCAGTTCGGGACCAAAGGAGCAGTTCTTC
few	TRBD2	TRBV11-3	TRBJ2-5	CASSGSTSGGKETQYF	TGTGCCAGCAGCGGATCGACTAGCGGGGGGAAAGAGACCCAGTACTTC
many	-	TRBV21-1	TRBJ2-7	CASSKERTPYEQYF	TGTGCCAGCAGCAAAGAAAGGACACCCTACGAGCAGTACTTC
many	-	TRBV29-1	TRBJ2-3	CSVTGTSTDTQYF	TGCAGCGTCACAGGGACTAGCACAGATACGCAGTATTTT
few	TRBD2	TRBV24-1	TRBJ2-1	CATQIPGGGNEQFF	TGTGCCACCCAGATACCTGGGGGGGGCAATGAGCAGTTCTTC
many	-	TRBV2	TRBJ2-5	CASSPGRSSFPETQYF	TGTGCCAGCAGTCCTGGACGGTCCTCATTCCCGGAGACCCAGTACTTC
few	-	TRBV6-5	TRBJ1-1	CASSYEGGRNTEAFF	TGTGCCAGCAGTTACGAAGGGGGAAGGAACACTGAAGCTTTCTTT
few	TRBD2	TRBV11-2	TRBJ2-5	CASSSLAGGPQETQYF	TGTGCCAGCAGCTCCTTAGCGGGGGGGCCCCAAGAGACCCAGTACTTC
many	-	TRBV9	TRBJ1-1	CASSVEFSTEAFF	TGTGCCAGCAGCGTAGAATTCAGCACTGAAGCTTTCTTT
-	TRBD2	TRBV10-3	TRBJ2-3	CAISGPSFSGADTQYF	TGTGCCATCAGCGGACCCTCCTTTAGCGGGGCAGATACGCAGTATTTT
many	TRBD2	TRBV27	TRBJ2-7	CASSGTSGGYSYEQYF	TGTGCCAGCAGTGGGACTAGCGGGGGTTACTCCTACGAGCAGTACTTC
many	-	TRBV5-6	TRBJ2-1	CASSLVRSSHEQFF	TGTGCCAGCAGCTTGGTACGGTCGAGTCATGAGCAGTTCTTC
many	TRBD1	TRBV29-1	TRBJ1-1	CSTRQGRGNTEAFF	TGCAGCACGAGACAGGGCCGAGGGAACACTGAAGCTTTCTTT
many	-	TRBV7-8	TRBJ1-1	CASSFSGTTPEAFF	TGTGCCAGCAGCTTTTCCGGGACAACTCCTGAAGCTTTCTTT
few	TRBD2	TRBV9	TRBJ2-7	CASSVGLAEYEQYF	TGTGCCAGCAGCGTAGGCCTAGCGGAATACGAGCAGTACTTC
few	-	TRBV29-1	TRBJ1-1	CSVVEIRAFF	TGCAGCGTTGTCGAGATACGGGCTTTCTTT
many	-	TRBV6-7	TRBJ1-3	CASSYSPRCQDNSSGNTIYF	TGTGCCAGCAGTTACTCCCCAAGATGCCAGGACAACAGCTCTGGAAACACCATATATTTT